A single sample gave rise to the 3 T cell receptor beta chains below, sequenced in a study of blood T cell repertoires in COVID-19. Measured with immunoSEQ multiplex PCR; TCRdb has only the in-frame clones, and not every one. Of approximately 160,000 clones in the sample, around 85% were seen once. The sequencing sample was made of peripheral blood. The source is a man aged 55 to 69 who had recovered from COVID-19.

CDR3 in DNA: TGTGCCAGCAGCTTAAATATTGACCGGGGAGCTTTCTTT. Protein product: CASSLNIDRGAFF. The chain recombines TRBV7-2 with TRBJ1-1; unclear D gene. V shed 2 bases and J shed 10 bases, with 14 bases lying between them. The CDR3 loop spans 13 amino acids. Germline V gene lookup returns CDR1 SGHTA and CDR2 FQGNSA.

The V call is TRBV9, the J call TRBJ2-5, with D possibly TRBD1 on 5 matching bases. This CDR3 is 16 amino acids long. Deletions cut 1 base from V and 4 bases from J, with 17 bases between. Germline V lookup: CDR1 SGDLS, CDR2 YYNGEE. CDR3 coding DNA: TGTGCCAGCAGCGTACAGGGCCTAGGTATCCCAGAGACCCAGTACTTC. Protein sequence: CASSVQGLGIPETQYF.

The V gene is TRBV6-6, the J gene TRBJ2-7, with D possibly being TRBD2 (6 bases). Germline loops: CDR1 MNHNY, CDR2 SVGAGI (reference sequence). This CDR3 is 17 amino acids long. V lost 5 bases, J lost 2 bases, and 22 bases lay in between. CDR3 loop: CASSPSPVGGVTYEQYF. CDR3 nucleotide sequence: TGTGCCAGCAGTCCTTCCCCGGTGGGCGGGGTGACCTACGAGCAGTACTTC.